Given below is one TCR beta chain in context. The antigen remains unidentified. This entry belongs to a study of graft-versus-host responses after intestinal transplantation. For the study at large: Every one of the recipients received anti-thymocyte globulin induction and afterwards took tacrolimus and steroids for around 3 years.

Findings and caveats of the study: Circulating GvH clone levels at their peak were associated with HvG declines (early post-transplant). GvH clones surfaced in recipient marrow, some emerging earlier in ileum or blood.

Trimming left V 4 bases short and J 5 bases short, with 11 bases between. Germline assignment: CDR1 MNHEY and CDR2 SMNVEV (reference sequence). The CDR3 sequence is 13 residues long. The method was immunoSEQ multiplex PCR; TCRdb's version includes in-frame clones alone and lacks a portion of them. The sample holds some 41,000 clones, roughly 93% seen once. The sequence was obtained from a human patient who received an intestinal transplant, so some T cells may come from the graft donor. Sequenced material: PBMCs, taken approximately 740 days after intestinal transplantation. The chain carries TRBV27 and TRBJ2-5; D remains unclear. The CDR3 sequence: CASSYGLRETQYF. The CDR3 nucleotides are TGTGCCAGCAGTTATGGGCTTCGGGAGACCCAGTACTTC.